This T cell receptor (beta chain) was recorded in a study of shared clonotypes between healthy human individuals. Study at large: Per-donor plates numbered three CD4 naive, three CD4 memory, two CD8 naive and one CD8 memory.

Method: immunoSEQ multiplex PCR; TCRdb's copy keeps in-frame clones and lacks some. This sample has around 600,000 clones, with roughly 97% found just once. Looked up from germline, CDR1 is LNHDA and CDR2 is SQIVND (reference sequence). V was pared by 5 bases and J by 6 bases, with 5 bases of the junction left unmatched. The CDR3 covers 15 residues. A remark on this clone: The sample carries other DNA sequences with the same CDR3.

Source material: naive CD4+ T cells sorted from blood. Noted subset: CD45RA+ positively selected. The J gene is TRBJ1-5, the V gene TRBV19; TRBD1 matches 12 bases. The clonotype originates from a woman aged 25 to 39 in good health. The CDR3 sequence: CASSSGQGAVQPQHF. CDR3 DNA sequence: TGTGCCAGTAGTTCGGGACAGGGGGCTGTTCAGCCCCAGCATTTT.